One TCR beta chain is described in this entry. The antigen is not known. The germline gives CDR1 SGHRS, CDR2 YFSETQ. V lost 6 bases and J lost 1, with 7 bases in between. The CDR3 is 13 amino acids. cDNA libraries for TCR beta contained unique molecular identifiers. It was from about 0.94 to 9.7 million T cells that 450,000 to 550,000 cDNA molecules came. TCRdb redid the calling of the PCR reads with MiXCR, one entry per CDR3 protein. This sample has a few hundred thousand distinct CDR3 sequences, with around 40% found just once. This entry is derived from a study of post-analysis software for immune sequencing data. Study overall: The disease courses spanned relapsing-remitting, secondary progressive and progressive-relapsing forms of multiple sclerosis.

Study-level results: F measure clustering grouped samples strongly by preparation batch. The study found TRBV5-6, TRBV5-1 and TRBV20-1 among about 5 TRBV segments more frequent in patients than controls.

The source material was blood. The TCR comes from a girl aged 5-17 years with multiple sclerosis. V and J are TRBV5-1 and TRBJ2-2; D call uncertain. This chain's CDR3 is CASIPENTGELFF. The CDR3 coding sequence is TGCGCCAGCATTCCCGAGAACACCGGGGAGCTGTTTTTT.